A selection of T cell receptor beta chains follows, all from one sample in a study of blood T cell repertoires in COVID-19. Sequencing was performed with immunoSEQ multiplex PCR; in TCRdb, only in-frame clones are kept and a portion is missing. The sample shows just under 40,000 clones, approximately 93% of them seen only once. The sequenced material came from peripheral blood. The receptors originated from a human donor with active COVID-19. The donor label of this sample is uncertain. The CDR3 runs from the conserved cysteine through the conserved F or W. D genes are given only for firm matches. A row's size may be missing; if present it is once, few, many or a size class.

clone size: -; V gene: TRBV29-1; D gene: -; J gene: TRBJ2-4; CDR3 protein: CSVDGGGGNIQYF; CDR3 DNA: TGCAGCGTTGACGGCGGCGGAGGAAACATTCAGTACTTC
clone size: -; V gene: TRBV6-1; D gene: -; J gene: TRBJ2-2; CDR3 protein: CASSEGNTPNTGELFF; CDR3 DNA: TGTGCCAGCAGTGAGGGCAACACCCCGAACACCGGGGAGCTGTTTTTT
clone size: -; V gene: TRBV7-9; D gene: -; J gene: TRBJ2-5; CDR3 protein: CASSLSVSKGSQETQYF; CDR3 DNA: TGTGCCAGCAGCTTAAGCGTTAGTAAGGGGTCCCAAGAGACCCAGTACTTC
clone size: -; V gene: TRBV18; D gene: -; J gene: TRBJ2-7; CDR3 protein: CASSPNGMGLTKYEQYF; CDR3 DNA: TGTGCCAGCTCACCAAATGGAATGGGACTCACTAAATACGAGCAGTACTTC
clone size: -; V gene: TRBV6-4; D gene: -; J gene: TRBJ1-1; CDR3 protein: CASSDSGGGDTEAFF; CDR3 DNA: TGTGCCAGCAGTGACTCGGGAGGCGGCGACACTGAAGCTTTCTTT
clone size: -; V gene: TRBV9; D gene: TRBD1; J gene: TRBJ1-4; CDR3 protein: CASSTRQGEKLFF; CDR3 DNA: TGTGCCAGCAGCACAAGACAGGGGGAAAAACTGTTTTTT
clone size: -; V gene: TRBV4-1; D gene: -; J gene: TRBJ2-2; CDR3 protein: CASSQEVHPGTPTGELFF; CDR3 DNA: TGCGCCAGCAGCCAAGAAGTACACCCCGGGACACCAACCGGGGAGCTGTTTTTT
clone size: -; V gene: TRBV28; D gene: TRBD1; J gene: TRBJ1-1; CDR3 protein: CASSLRQGAPRTEAFF; CDR3 DNA: TGTGCCAGCAGTCTACGACAGGGGGCGCCCCGGACTGAAGCTTTCTTT
clone size: -; V gene: TRBV6-1; D gene: TRBD1; J gene: TRBJ1-2; CDR3 protein: CASSERGQGVLCYTF; CDR3 DNA: TGTGCCAGCAGTGAAAGGGGACAGGGCGTTTTGTGCTACACCTTC
clone size: once; V gene: TRBV12-3/TRBV12-4; D gene: -; J gene: TRBJ1-3; CDR3 protein: CASSLSSGNTIYF; CDR3 DNA: TGTGCCAGCAGTTTGAGCTCTGGAAACACCATATATTTT
clone size: -; V gene: TRBV13; D gene: TRBD2; J gene: TRBJ2-3; CDR3 protein: CASSLVRNSGSGTTQYF; CDR3 DNA: TGTGCCAGCAGCTTAGTTCGTAATAGCGGGAGCGGTACTACGCAGTATTTT
clone size: -; V gene: TRBV7-9; D gene: -; J gene: TRBJ1-1; CDR3 protein: CASSFGANTEAFF; CDR3 DNA: TGTGCCAGCAGCTTTGGGGCGAACACTGAAGCTTTCTTT
clone size: -; V gene: TRBV7-9; D gene: TRBD1; J gene: TRBJ2-7; CDR3 protein: CASSLSQGSNEQYF; CDR3 DNA: TGTGCCAGCAGCTTATCACAGGGGTCCAACGAGCAGTACTTC
clone size: -; V gene: TRBV11-2; D gene: -; J gene: TRBJ1-5; CDR3 protein: CASSSTGSEDQPQHF; CDR3 DNA: TGTGCCAGCAGCTCGACAGGCTCGGAGGATCAGCCCCAGCATTTT
clone size: -; V gene: TRBV6-5; D gene: -; J gene: TRBJ1-2; CDR3 protein: CASSYRGAVWYTF; CDR3 DNA: TGTGCCAGCAGTTACAGGGGCGCGGTGTGGTACACCTTC
clone size: -; V gene: TRBV10-3; D gene: -; J gene: TRBJ1-4; CDR3 protein: CAISGQGGNEKLFF; CDR3 DNA: TGTGCCATCAGTGGCCAGGGTGGTAATGAAAAACTGTTTTTT
clone size: -; V gene: TRBV11-3; D gene: TRBD2; J gene: TRBJ2-1; CDR3 protein: CASSLAGGPRNEQFF; CDR3 DNA: TGTGCCAGCAGCTTGGCGGGGGGGCCGAGGAATGAGCAGTTCTTC
clone size: -; V gene: TRBV11-3; D gene: -; J gene: TRBJ1-1; CDR3 protein: CASSPDSVTEAFF; CDR3 DNA: TGTGCCAGCAGCCCAGACTCCGTCACTGAAGCTTTCTTT
clone size: once; V gene: TRBV6-2/TRBV6-3; D gene: TRBD2; J gene: TRBJ2-7; CDR3 protein: CASSHGLAGGPYEQYF; CDR3 DNA: TGTGCCAGCAGCCATGGACTAGCGGGGGGGCCCTACGAGCAGTACTTC
clone size: few; V gene: TRBV3-1/TRBV3-2; D gene: TRBD1; J gene: TRBJ1-2; CDR3 protein: CASRKTGENYGYTF; CDR3 DNA: TGTGCCAGCAGAAAGACAGGGGAGAACTATGGCTACACCTTC
clone size: -; V gene: TRBV5-1; D gene: TRBD2; J gene: TRBJ2-1; CDR3 protein: CASSTTSGAYNEQFF; CDR3 DNA: TGCGCCAGCAGCACAACTAGCGGCGCCTACAATGAGCAGTTCTTC
clone size: -; V gene: TRBV5-1; D gene: -; J gene: TRBJ1-2; CDR3 protein: CASSLRRILDGYTF; CDR3 DNA: TGCGCCAGCAGCCTTCGGCGGATTTTAGATGGCTACACCTTC
clone size: once; V gene: TRBV9; D gene: -; J gene: TRBJ2-3; CDR3 protein: CASSGGLDTQYF; CDR3 DNA: TGTGCCAGCAGCGGGGGACTAGATACGCAGTATTTT
clone size: -; V gene: TRBV18; D gene: -; J gene: TRBJ2-1; CDR3 protein: CASSRPDSYNEQFF; CDR3 DNA: TGTGCCAGCTCCCGGCCAGACAGCTACAATGAGCAGTTCTTC
clone size: -; V gene: TRBV10-2; D gene: -; J gene: TRBJ1-5; CDR3 protein: CASSIQPDTQRKHF; CDR3 DNA: TGCGCCAGCAGTATCCAACCCGACACACAAAGGAAGCATTTT
clone size: -; V gene: TRBV9; D gene: TRBD1; J gene: TRBJ1-1; CDR3 protein: CASSVGSRGPAFF; CDR3 DNA: TGTGCCAGCAGCGTAGGCTCCAGGGGGCCGGCTTTCTTT
clone size: -; V gene: TRBV4-3; D gene: TRBD1; J gene: TRBJ1-4; CDR3 protein: CASSQAGDRELEKLFF; CDR3 DNA: TGCGCCAGCAGCCAAGCCGGGGACAGGGAACTAGAAAAACTGTTTTTT
clone size: -; V gene: TRBV5-4; D gene: TRBD2; J gene: TRBJ2-7; CDR3 protein: CASRPGGVDYEQYF; CDR3 DNA: TGTGCCAGCAGACCGGGGGGGGTGGACTACGAGCAGTACTTC
clone size: -; V gene: TRBV6-5; D gene: -; J gene: TRBJ1-2; CDR3 protein: CASSRSGAGDSGYTF; CDR3 DNA: TGTGCCAGCAGTCGCTCCGGGGCGGGGGACTCTGGCTACACCTTC
clone size: -; V gene: TRBV3-1/TRBV3-2; D gene: TRBD1; J gene: TRBJ1-4; CDR3 protein: CASSQGTGNEKLFF; CDR3 DNA: TGTGCCAGCAGCCAGGGGACAGGGAATGAAAAACTGTTTTTT